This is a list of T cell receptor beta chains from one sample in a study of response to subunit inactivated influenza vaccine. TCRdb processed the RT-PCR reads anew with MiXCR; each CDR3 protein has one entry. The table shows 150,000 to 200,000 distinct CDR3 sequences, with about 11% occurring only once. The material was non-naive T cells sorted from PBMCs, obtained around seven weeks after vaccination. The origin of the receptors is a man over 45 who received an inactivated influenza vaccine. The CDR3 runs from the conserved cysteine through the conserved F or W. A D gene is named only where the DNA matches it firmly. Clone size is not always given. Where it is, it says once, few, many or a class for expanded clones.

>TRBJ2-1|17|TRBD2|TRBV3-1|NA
CASSQDFAGEAYNEQFF
TGTGCCAGCAGCCAAGATTTCGCGGGAGAGGCCTACAATGAGCAGTTCTTC
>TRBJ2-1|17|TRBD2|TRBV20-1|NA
CSARDDLAGVSYNEQFF
TGCAGTGCTAGAGATGACCTAGCGGGAGTTTCCTACAATGAGCAGTTCTTC
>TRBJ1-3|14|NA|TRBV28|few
CASSLLISGNTIYF
TGTGCCAGCAGTTTATTGATCTCTGGAAACACCATATATTTT
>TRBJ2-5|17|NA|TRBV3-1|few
CASSQNQAQGAQETQYF
TGTGCCAGCAGCCAGAATCAGGCACAGGGCGCCCAAGAGACCCAGTACTTC
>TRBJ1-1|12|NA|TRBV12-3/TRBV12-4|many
CASSFWGTEAFF
TGTGCCAGCAGTTTTTGGGGCACTGAAGCTTTCTTT
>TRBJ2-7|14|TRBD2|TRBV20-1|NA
CSARDLTSEYEQYF
TGCAGTGCTAGAGATTTAACTAGCGAGTACGAGCAGTACTTC
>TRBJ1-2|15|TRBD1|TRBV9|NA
CASSATGTGGRGYTF
TGTGCCAGCAGCGCCACCGGGACAGGGGGCCGTGGCTACACCTTC
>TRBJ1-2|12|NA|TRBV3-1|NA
CASSQDPGGYTF
TGTGCCAGCAGCCAAGATCCTGGGGGCTACACCTTC
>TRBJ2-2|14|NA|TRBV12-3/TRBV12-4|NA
CASSLTGPGGELFF
TGTGCCAGCAGTTTAACGGGGCCGGGCGGGGAGCTGTTTTTT
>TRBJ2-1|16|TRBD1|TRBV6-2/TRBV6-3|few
CASSKSGTGYYNEQFF
TGTGCCAGCAGTAAGTCCGGGACAGGCTACTACAATGAGCAGTTCTTC
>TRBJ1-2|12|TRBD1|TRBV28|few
CASSLRDRGQFF
TGTGCCAGCAGTTTAAGGGACAGGGGGCAATTCTTC
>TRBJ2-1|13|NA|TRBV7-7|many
CASSLNLHNEQFF
TGTGCTAGCAGCTTAAATCTGCACAATGAGCAGTTCTTC
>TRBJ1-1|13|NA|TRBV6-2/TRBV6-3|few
CASSYRKNTEAFF
TGTGCCAGCAGTTATCGGAAGAACACTGAAGCTTTCTTT
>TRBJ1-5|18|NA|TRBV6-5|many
CASSYSGRNLYSNQPQHF
TGTGCCAGCAGTTACTCGGGCAGAAACCTATATAGCAATCAGCCCCAGCATTTT
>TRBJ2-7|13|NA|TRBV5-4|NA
CASSLRAGCEQYF
TGTGCCAGCAGCTTGAGGGCAGGGTGCGAGCAGTACTTC
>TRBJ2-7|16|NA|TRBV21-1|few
CASSNGLDGCSYEQYF
TGTGCCAGCAGCAACGGGCTCGATGGTTGCTCCTACGAGCAGTACTTC
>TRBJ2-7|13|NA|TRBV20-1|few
CSARLASTYEQYF
TGCAGTGCTAGACTAGCGAGTACCTACGAGCAGTACTTC
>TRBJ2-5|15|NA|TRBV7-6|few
CASSLGTRAQETQYF
TGTGCCAGCAGCTTAGGCACTAGGGCCCAAGAGACCCAGTACTTC
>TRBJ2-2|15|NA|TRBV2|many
CASSRPSANTGELFF
TGTGCCAGCAGTCGACCTAGTGCCAACACCGGGGAGCTGTTTTTT
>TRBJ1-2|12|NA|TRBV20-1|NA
CSAGPALYGYTF
TGCAGTGCTGGGCCAGCGCTCTATGGCTACACCTTC
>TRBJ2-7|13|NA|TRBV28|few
CASSTLRGIEQYF
TGTGCCAGCAGTACCCTAAGGGGGATCGAGCAGTACTTC
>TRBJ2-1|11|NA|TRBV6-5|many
CASSYAGEQFF
TGTGCCAGCAGTTACGCGGGTGAGCAGTTCTTC
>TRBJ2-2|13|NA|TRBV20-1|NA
CSAWSNTYGELFF
TGCAGTGCGTGGTCAAATACTTACGGGGAGCTGTTTTTT
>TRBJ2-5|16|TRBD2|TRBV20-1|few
CSATGTRYPYQETQYF
TGCAGTGCAACCGGGACTAGATACCCCTACCAAGAGACCCAGTACTTC
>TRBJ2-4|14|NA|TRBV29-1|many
CSVREPLRKNIQYF
TGCAGCGTCCGGGAACCTCTTCGCAAAAACATTCAGTACTTC
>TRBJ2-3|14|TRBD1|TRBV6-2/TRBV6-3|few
CASSRTGGIDTQYF
TGTGCCAGCAGTCGGACAGGCGGCATCGATACGCAGTATTTT
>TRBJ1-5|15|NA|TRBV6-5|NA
CASSYSYRADQPQHF
TGTGCCAGCAGTTACAGTTACAGGGCAGACCAGCCCCAGCATTTT
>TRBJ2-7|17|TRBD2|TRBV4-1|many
CASSQGMMKREGNEQYF
TGCGCCAGCAGCCAGGGCATGATGAAGCGGGAGGGGAACGAGCAGTACTTC
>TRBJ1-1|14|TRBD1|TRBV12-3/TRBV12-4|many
CASRPTGENTEAFF
TGTGCCAGCAGACCCACAGGGGAGAACACTGAAGCTTTCTTT
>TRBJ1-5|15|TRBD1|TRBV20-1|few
CSARKSTGTGQPQHF
TGCAGTGCTAGAAAATCGACAGGGACGGGTCAGCCCCAGCATTTT
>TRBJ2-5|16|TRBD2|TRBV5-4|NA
CASSSGLAGSAKTQYF
TGTGCCAGCAGCTCGGGACTAGCGGGGTCTGCAAAGACCCAGTACTTC
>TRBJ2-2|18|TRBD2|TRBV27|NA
CASSRLGLAGGGTGELFF
TGTGCCAGCAGCCGGCTGGGACTAGCGGGAGGTGGTACCGGGGAGCTGTTTTTT
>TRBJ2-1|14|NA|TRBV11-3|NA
CASSQTLVPNEQFF
TGTGCCAGCAGCCAAACACTAGTTCCCAATGAGCAGTTCTTC
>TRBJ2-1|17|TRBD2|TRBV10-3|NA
CAISDPYGTSGVNEQFF
TGTGCCATCAGTGACCCCTATGGGACTAGCGGAGTCAATGAGCAGTTCTTC
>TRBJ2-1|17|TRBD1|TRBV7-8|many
CASSRRQGDISYNEQFF
TGTGCCAGCAGCCGCCGACAGGGGGATATTTCCTACAATGAGCAGTTCTTC
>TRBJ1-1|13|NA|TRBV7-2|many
CASSLNPEGEAFF
TGTGCCAGCAGCTTAAATCCGGAGGGTGAAGCTTTCTTT
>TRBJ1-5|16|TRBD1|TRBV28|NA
CASSFSTGGSGQPQHF
TGTGCCAGCAGTTTCTCGACAGGGGGGTCAGGGCAGCCCCAGCATTTT
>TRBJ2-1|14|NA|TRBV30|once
CAWSFGGGYNEQFF
TGTGCCTGGAGTTTCGGGGGTGGGTACAATGAGCAGTTCTTC
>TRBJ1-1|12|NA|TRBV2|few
CASSDGGGEAFF
TGTGCCAGCAGTGATGGGGGTGGGGAAGCTTTCTTT
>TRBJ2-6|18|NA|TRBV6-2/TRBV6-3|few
CASSPISGYSSGANVLTF
TGTGCCAGCAGCCCAATCTCAGGCTATTCCTCTGGGGCCAACGTCCTGACTTTC
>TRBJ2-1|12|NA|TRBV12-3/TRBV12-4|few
CASSTGTDEQFF
TGTGCCAGCAGTACTGGAACGGATGAGCAGTTCTTC